This TCR beta chain was captured by sequencing in a study of PD-L1 blockade in urothelial cancer. Overall study: Starting at some point between 2014 and 2015, patients were given atezolizumab (1,200 mg intravenously every 3 weeks). Patients' histories included 0 to 3 prior chemotherapy regimens.

Assay used: immunoSEQ multiplex PCR; TCRdb lists only in-frame clones, some missing. The sample consists of some 19,000 clones, 90% of them appearing once. This CDR3 is 15 amino acids long. The germline V gene encodes CDR1 MDHEN and CDR2 SYDVKM. V lost 5 bases, J lost 4 bases, and 17 bases lay in between. The V call is TRBV28, the J call TRBJ1-2, with D tentatively TRBD1 (5 bases). The sample in question was PBMCs, obtained around atezolizumab (anti-PD-L1) treatment. The clonotype comes from an older woman with urothelial cancer. This CDR3 reads CASSPWQGTFYGYTF. The CDR3 DNA sequence: TGTGCCAGCAGTCCGTGGCAGGGCACCTTCTATGGCTACACCTTC.